A single sample gave rise to the 2 T cell receptor beta chains below, sequenced in a study of cytotoxic CD8 clonotypes in ibrutinib-treated CLL. Produced via immunoSEQ multiplex PCR; TCRdb's table is partial and in-frame only. Of around 92,000 clones in the sample, around 77% were seen once. The source material was PBMCs, sampled after 24 months of ibrutinib treatment. The receptors stem from a human donor with chronic lymphocytic leukemia.

The rearrangement joins TRBV18 to TRBJ1-1, with a weak D call TRBD1 (6 bases). V was shortened by 3 bases and J by 0 bases, with 11 bases between the two germline ends. Germline CDR1 KGHSH, CDR2 LQKENI. CDR3 length: 15 residues. Here the CDR3 reads CASSPPGTLNTEAFF. The DNA for the CDR3 is TGTGCCAGCTCACCTCCCGGGACATTGAACACTGAAGCTTTCTTT.

The rearrangement uses TRBV10-3 and TRBJ2-5, with D perhaps TRBD1 or TRBD2 (6 bases each). This CDR3 comprises 15 residues. Trimming removed 6 bases at V and 2 bases at J, with 16 bases between. In germline, CDR1 is ENHRY, CDR2 SYGVKD. The CDR3 loop is CAISRDMGRQETQYF. The CDR3 nucleotides read TGTGCCATCAGCCGGGACATGGGGAGGCAAGAGACCCAGTACTTC.